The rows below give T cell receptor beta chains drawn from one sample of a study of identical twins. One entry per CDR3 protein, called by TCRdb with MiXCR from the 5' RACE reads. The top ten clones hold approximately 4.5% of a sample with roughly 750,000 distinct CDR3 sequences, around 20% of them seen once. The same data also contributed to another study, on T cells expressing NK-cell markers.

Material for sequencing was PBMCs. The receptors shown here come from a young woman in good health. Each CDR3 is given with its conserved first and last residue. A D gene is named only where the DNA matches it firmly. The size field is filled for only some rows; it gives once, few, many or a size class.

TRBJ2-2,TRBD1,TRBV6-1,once,TGTGCCAGCAGGCCCGACAGGGGATGGGCCGGGGAGCTGTTTTTT,CASRPDRGWAGELFF
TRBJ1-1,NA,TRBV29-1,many,TGCAGCGTGGCCCGAGACGGGGAGAACACTGAAGCTTTCTTT,CSVARDGENTEAFF
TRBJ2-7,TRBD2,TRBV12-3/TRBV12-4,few,TGTGCCAGCAGTTTGATCCGACTAGCCTCCGAGCAGTACTTC,CASSLIRLASEQYF
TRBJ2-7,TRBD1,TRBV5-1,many,TGCGCCAGCAGAACGGGACAGGGGTACGAGCAGTACTTC,CASRTGQGYEQYF
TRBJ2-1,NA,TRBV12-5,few,TGTGCTAGTGGTTGGGGCGGGGATGGTGAGCAGTTCTTC,CASGWGGDGEQFF
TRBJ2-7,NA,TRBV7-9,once,TGTGCCAGCAGATTTGACCTGTCCTACGAGCAGTACTTC,CASRFDLSYEQYF
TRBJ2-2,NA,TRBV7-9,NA,TGTGCCAGCAGCTTAGCCGTACATGTCGCCGCGCCCGGGGAGCTGTTTTTT,CASSLAVHVAAPGELFF
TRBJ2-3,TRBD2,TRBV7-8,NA,TGTGCCAGCAGCTTAACAGCGGGGGGCAATACGCAGTATTTT,CASSLTAGGNTQYF
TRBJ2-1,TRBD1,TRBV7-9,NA,TGTGCCAGCCGGTCGGGACAGGTCTACAATGAGCAGTTCTTC,CASRSGQVYNEQFF
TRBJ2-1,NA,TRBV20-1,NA,TGCAGTGCTTCCCGAGCAGCAGCCGACAATGAGCAGTTCTTC,CSASRAAADNEQFF
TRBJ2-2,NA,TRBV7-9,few,TGTGCCAGCAGCACCATGGCAGGGCCGGGCACCGGGGAGCTGTTTTTT,CASSTMAGPGTGELFF
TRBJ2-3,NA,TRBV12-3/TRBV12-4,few,TGTGCCAGCAGTCCCCTGGACCCCGGGCGGGATACGCAGTATTTT,CASSPLDPGRDTQYF
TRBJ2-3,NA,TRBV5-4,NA,TGTGCCAGCAGCTTCCGGGACGGATTCACAGATACGCAGTATTTT,CASSFRDGFTDTQYF
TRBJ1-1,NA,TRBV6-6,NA,TGTGCCAGCACCCAGGTCCCGCCTGGTGAAGCTTTCTTT,CASTQVPPGEAFF
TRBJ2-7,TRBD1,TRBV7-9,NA,TGTGCCAGCAGCCACCCTAAGGGGGGACAGGGAATCTACGAGCAGTACTTC,CASSHPKGGQGIYEQYF
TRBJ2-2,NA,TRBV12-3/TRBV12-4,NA,TGTGCCAGCGTCTGGACTGGAGCGAACACCGGGGAGCTGTTTTTT,CASVWTGANTGELFF
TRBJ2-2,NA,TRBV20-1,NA,TGCAGTGCTAGAGATTACAGGACCGGGGAGCTGTTTTTT,CSARDYRTGELFF
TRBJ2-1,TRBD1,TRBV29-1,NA,TGCAGCGTTGTGCGGACAGGGAGATCCTTCTACAATGAGCAGTTCTTC,CSVVRTGRSFYNEQFF
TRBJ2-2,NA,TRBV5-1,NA,TGCGCCAGCAGCTTGTTTCGGGGGGCCCTGGATAACACCGGGGAGCTGTTTTTT,CASSLFRGALDNTGELFF
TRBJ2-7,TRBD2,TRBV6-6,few,TGTGCCAGCAACAGCGGGAGGGCTAGCGAGCAGTACTTC,CASNSGRASEQYF
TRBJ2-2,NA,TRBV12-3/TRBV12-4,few,TGTGCCAGCAGTTTAGCGCTCTACGGGAACACCGGGGAGCTGTTTTTT,CASSLALYGNTGELFF
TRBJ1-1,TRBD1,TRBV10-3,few,TGTGCCATCAGTCCCAGACAGGGGCAGTCCGCTGAAGCTTTCTTT,CAISPRQGQSAEAFF
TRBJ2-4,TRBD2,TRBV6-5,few,TGTGCCAGCAGTAACCCCAGGACTAGCGGAGCCAACTTCAACATTCAGTACTTC,CASSNPRTSGANFNIQYF
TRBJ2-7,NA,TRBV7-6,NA,TGTGCCAGCAGCATTAGGGGGGGATCCTCCTACGAGCAGTACTTC,CASSIRGGSSYEQYF
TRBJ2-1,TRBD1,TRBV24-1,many,TGTGCCACCAGTGATTCTGAACTCTCCACCGGACAGGGGATGATGTTCTTC,CATSDSELSTGQGMMFF
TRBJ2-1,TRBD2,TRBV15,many,TGTGCCACCAGCAGAGGCTTTAGCGGGAGGAATGGGAATGAGCAGTTCTTC,CATSRGFSGRNGNEQFF
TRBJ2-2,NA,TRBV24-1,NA,TGTGCCACCAGTGAGGACGGCACCGGGGAGCTGTTTTTT,CATSEDGTGELFF
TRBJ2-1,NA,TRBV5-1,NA,TGCGCCAGCAGCGTCCCGACAGAGAGCTCCTACAATGAGCAGTTCTTC,CASSVPTESSYNEQFF
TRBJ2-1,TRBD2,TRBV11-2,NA,TGTGCCAGCAGCTCAGGGACTAGCGGGGGTCCCCTCTACAATGAGCAGTTCTTC,CASSSGTSGGPLYNEQFF
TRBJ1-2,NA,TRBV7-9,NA,TGTGCCAGCAGCATCGACAGTCTCAAGCCTTATGGCTACACCTTC,CASSIDSLKPYGYTF
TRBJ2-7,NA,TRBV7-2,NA,TGTGCCAGCAGTGCCCCGCGGGAGCAGTACTTC,CASSAPREQYF
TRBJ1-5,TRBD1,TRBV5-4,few,TGTGCCAGCAGACGACCTCCGGGACAGGGATCCCCCCAGCCCCAGCATTTT,CASRRPPGQGSPQPQHF
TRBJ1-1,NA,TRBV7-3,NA,TGTGCCAGCAGCTTAACGTCAGTGAACACTGAAGCTTTCTTT,CASSLTSVNTEAFF
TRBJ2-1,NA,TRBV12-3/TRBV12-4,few,TGTGCCAGCAGTTGGGGCGCGCGTAGTTACAATGAGCAGTTCTTC,CASSWGARSYNEQFF
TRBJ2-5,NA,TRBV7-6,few,TGTGCCAGCAGCTCTCGATACAGAAGCCAAGAGACCCAGTACTTC,CASSSRYRSQETQYF
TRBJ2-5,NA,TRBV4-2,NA,TGTGCCAGCAGCCCCTTAGTGGGGTTGGAGGAGACCCAGTACTTC,CASSPLVGLEETQYF
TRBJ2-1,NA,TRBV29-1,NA,TGCAGCGCAAGACGGGGCTCCGTGGATGAGCAGTTCTTC,CSARRGSVDEQFF
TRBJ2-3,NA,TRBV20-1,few,TGCAGTGCTAACCTGGGGGCTTCCACAGATACGCAGTATTTT,CSANLGASTDTQYF
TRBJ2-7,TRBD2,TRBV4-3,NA,TGCGCCAGCAGCCAAGGACCGACTACTAGCGGCACCTACGAGCAGTACTTC,CASSQGPTTSGTYEQYF
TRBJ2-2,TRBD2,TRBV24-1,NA,TGTGCCACCAGTGGATCCACCATTCTAGCGGGAGGAAAAAACGGGGAGCTGTTTTTT,CATSGSTILAGGKNGELFF
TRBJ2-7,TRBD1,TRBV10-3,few,TGTGCCATCAGGGCTGACAGGGAGAACTACGAGCAGTACTTC,CAIRADRENYEQYF
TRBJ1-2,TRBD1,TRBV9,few,TGTGCCAGCAGCGTAGAGGGACAGGGAGCGAGAGGCTACACCTTC,CASSVEGQGARGYTF